This record looks at one TCR beta chain sequence and its context. Only a few counts were recorded for this clonotype. The specificity of this receptor is unknown. Base quality data are lacking; no much larger clone is found one base away. These data belong to a study of T cell repertoires in cytomegalovirus infection (dated by TCRdb to about 2019). With regard to the full study: Donor HLA type was relevant to the analysis, because carriage of CMV infection together with the matching HLA type was indicated by public TCR beta signatures.

Taken from cysteine to phenylalanine, the CDR3 has 13 residues. Only CDR3 DNA remains: 39 bases, in frame from the first base. The germline V gene encodes CDR1 MDHEN and CDR2 SYDVKM. The junction shows trimming of 8 bases on V and 0 bases on J, plus 10 bases between the germline ends. The investigation overall reported the following: In the ex vivo response, HLA-C-restricted CMV-specific TCR beta clonotypes were dominant, and in two of eight donors the single most frequent clonotype came from this HLA-C-restricted group. Cumulative frequency of public TCR beta family members discriminated carriers of CMV infection plus the relevant HLA type in this cohort and an independent approximately 400-donor cohort.

The data were produced on an Illumina HiSeq 1500. TCRdb trimmed the raw reads at Q25, called clones with MiXCR and kept productive beta chains. CDR3 protein sequences are deduplicated, and each keeps its most common genes and DNA. This sample lists roughly 630,000 distinct CDR3 sequences; roughly 24% were detected once. The ten largest clones represent 8% of the sample. This receptor chain uses TRBV28 and TRBJ1-1; the D gene remains uncertain. This clonotype was sampled from a human donor in good health (CMV status not recorded). Some clones in this sample may be carry-over from other donors' samples. Sequencing was done on a sample of CD8+ T cells from PBMCs. The DNA is TGTGCCAGCCGATCCCCAGTGAACACTGAAGCTTTCTTT. Protein translation: CASRSPVNTEAFF.